This TCR beta chain was recorded in a study of blood T cell repertoires in COVID-19. About the research overall: T cells, B-cell-depleted T cells, or PBMCs supplied cDNA or gDNA.

The CDR3 extends over 15 amino acids. In germline, CDR1 is MDHEN, CDR2 SYDVKM. Trimming removed 4 bases from V and 4 bases from J; junction bases left unmatched: 6. Clones were read by immunoSEQ multiplex PCR, and TCRdb kept only the in-frame ones, dropping some. This repertoire shows more than 400,000 clones, 80% to 95% found once; its top ten account for 0.6%. Sequencing was carried out using PBMCs or T cells enriched from blood (not recorded which). This receptor was obtained from a man between 18 and 29 years old who had recovered from COVID-19. V usage is TRBV28 and J usage is TRBJ2-7, with 11 positions matching TRBD1. The CDR3 bases are TGTGCCAGCAGTTCCCCGGGACAGGGGGTTTACGAGCAGTACTTC. It specifies CASSSPGQGVYEQYF. Together with reference TRBV28 and TRBJ2-7, the CDR3 gives the full variable domain: DVKVTQSSRYLVKRTGEKVFLECVQDMDHENMFWYRQDPGLGLRLIYFSYDVKMKEKGDIPEGYSVSREKKERFSLILESASTNQTSMYLCASSSPGQGVYEQYFGPGTRLTVT.